This T cell receptor (beta chain) emerged from a study of T-cell memory formation after mild COVID-19. Each CDR3 protein gets one entry after TCRdb re-called the 5' RACE reads with MiXCR. The table shows 540,000 or so distinct CDR3 sequences, with around 21% occurring only once. Germline V CDR1 and CDR2: MNHEY, SVGAGI. V lost 5 bases and J lost 1, with 15 bases in between. The CDR3 sequence is 16 residues long. In this sample, this clonotype turned up a few times. The chain joins TRBV6-5 to TRBJ2-1; tentatively, D is TRBD1 (5 bases). Specimen: PBMCs or a T cell subset sorted from them (not recorded which). This clonotype originated in an adult woman who had mild COVID-19 (a few samples of this study predate the infection). Cell type and time point are not known. CDR3 in amino acids: CASSPTGPPSYNEQFF. As DNA, the CDR3 is TGTGCCAGCAGTCCAACAGGACCGCCTTCCTACAATGAGCAGTTCTTC.